The rows below give T cell receptor beta chains drawn from one sample of a study of T cell responses to AZD1222 COVID-19 vaccine. Some clones are missing from TCRdb's copy, which holds only in-frame ones; the method was immunoSEQ multiplex PCR. The sample carries 170,000 or so clones, 90% to 95% recorded once. Source: peripheral blood, taken 28 days after the second dose of the MenACWY control vaccine. The receptors come from an adult who received the MenACWY meningococcal vaccine as a control. The CDR3 runs from the conserved cysteine through the conserved F or W. A D gene is named only where the DNA matches it firmly. The size entry is marked missing in some rows and otherwise reads once, few, many or a size class.

clone_size	d_call	j_call	v_call	cdr3_nt	cdr3_aa
.	.	TRBJ2-3	TRBV9	TGTGCCAGCAGCGTCAGTCCGAGTAGCACAGATACGCAGTATTTT	CASSVSPSSTDTQYF
.	.	TRBJ1-6	TRBV7-2	TGTGCCAGCAGCTTAGCCGGGAGGTATAATTCACCCCTCCACTTT	CASSLAGRYNSPLHF
.	.	TRBJ1-6	TRBV3-1/TRBV3-2	TGTGCCAGCAGCCAAGTGGGACACGGTAATTCACCCCTCCACTTT	CASSQVGHGNSPLHF
.	.	TRBJ2-7	TRBV21-1	TGTGCCAGCAGCGTCTCCAGGGGGCGCCCCGTCCACGAGCAGTACTTC	CASSVSRGRPVHEQYF
.	.	TRBJ1-1	TRBV18	TGTGCCAGCTCACCGACGACAGCGAACACTGAAGCTTTCTTT	CASSPTTANTEAFF
.	.	TRBJ2-3	TRBV4-1	TGCGCCAGCAGCCAAGATGAGTCATTAGGGCAGTATTTT	CASSQDESLGQYF
.	TRBD1	TRBJ1-1	TRBV19	TGTGCCAGTAGTATACAATCAGGGGGCACTGAAGCTTTCTTT	CASSIQSGGTEAFF
.	.	TRBJ1-1	TRBV7-9	TGTGCCAGCAGCTTATTGAGTGAGGTAGCTGAAGCTTTCTTT	CASSLLSEVAEAFF
.	TRBD2	TRBJ2-5	TRBV3-1/TRBV3-2	TGTGCCAGCAACCCCGCCGGGGGGGAAGAGACCCAGTACTTC	CASNPAGGEETQYF
.	.	TRBJ1-3	TRBV27	TGTGCCAGCAGTCCCGGTCACTCTGGAAACACCATATATTTT	CASSPGHSGNTIYF
.	.	TRBJ1-3	TRBV10-2	TGCGCCAGCAGTGGGGGGGCTGGAAACACCATATATTTT	CASSGGAGNTIYF
.	TRBD2	TRBJ2-1	TRBV24-1	TGTGCCACCAGCGGGGGGGTCTCCTACAATGAGCAGTTCTTC	CATSGGVSYNEQFF
.	.	TRBJ2-1	TRBV30	TGTGCCTGGAGTGTTAACATTATGAGCTCCTACAATGAGCAGTTCTTC	CAWSVNIMSSYNEQFF
once	.	TRBJ1-2	TRBV9	TGTGCCAGCAGCGTAGGCCCTCAAGCTAACTATGGCTACACCTTC	CASSVGPQANYGYTF
.	.	TRBJ1-5	TRBV12-3/TRBV12-4	TGTGCCAGCAGGAGACTAAATCAGCCCCAGCATTTT	CASRRLNQPQHF
.	TRBD2	TRBJ2-3	TRBV7-2	TGTGCCAGCACCTGGTCCGGGACTAGGGCAGATACGCAGTATTTT	CASTWSGTRADTQYF
.	.	TRBJ2-1	TRBV5-4	TGTGCCAGCAGCTCTCTGCATGAGCAGTTCTTC	CASSSLHEQFF
.	.	TRBJ1-2	TRBV6-5	TGTGCCAGCACTCCCCGAAGGCCCGGGAACGGTGGCTACACCTTC	CASTPRRPGNGGYTF
.	TRBD1	TRBJ1-2	TRBV28	TGTGCCAGCATCCAGTATGGGACAGAGAACTATGGCTACACCTTC	CASIQYGTENYGYTF
.	.	TRBJ2-7	TRBV30	TGTGCCTGGAGTGGGAGTTGGGGCTACGAGCAGTACTTC	CAWSGSWGYEQYF
.	.	TRBJ1-5	TRBV5-6	TGTGCCAGCAGCTCCACGGCTCATAGCAATCAGCCCCAGCATTTT	CASSSTAHSNQPQHF
.	.	TRBJ2-7	TRBV7-6	TGTGCCAGCAGCTTAGCGAGCCGGGGCTCGGGGCTCGGCTCCTACGAGCAGTACTTC	CASSLASRGSGLGSYEQYF
.	.	TRBJ1-2	TRBV28	TGTGCCAGCAGTTTATTTATTACAGGTGGGGGAGTCAACTATGGCTACACCTTC	CASSLFITGGGVNYGYTF
.	.	TRBJ2-5	TRBV18	TGTGCCAGCTCAGCACCAGCGGGGACAGACCAAGAGACCCAGTACTTC	CASSAPAGTDQETQYF
.	.	TRBJ1-2	TRBV3-1/TRBV3-2	TGTGCCAGCAGCCCGACGGGCTATGGCTACACCTTC	CASSPTGYGYTF
.	.	TRBJ1-2	TRBV6-5	TGTGCCAGCAGTTACTCTTTGAACAGCTTCTATGGCTACACCTTC	CASSYSLNSFYGYTF
.	.	TRBJ2-5	TRBV29-1	TGCAGCGTTGTCCCAGGGCAGGAGACCCAGTACTTC	CSVVPGQETQYF
.	.	TRBJ2-3	TRBV3-1/TRBV3-2	TGTGCCAGCAGCCCAATACGCGGGGGCACAGATACGCAGTATTTT	CASSPIRGGTDTQYF
.	TRBD1	TRBJ1-5	TRBV7-2	TGTGCCAGCAGCTTAGACAGGGGAGAGGGGCAGCCCCAGCATTTT	CASSLDRGEGQPQHF
.	TRBD1	TRBJ1-2	TRBV7-2	TGTGCCAGCAGCTTAGGGGACAGGGGGCTAGGCTACACCTTC	CASSLGDRGLGYTF
.	.	TRBJ1-2	TRBV5-8	TGTGCCAGCAGCCCCTGGTGGCCCGGACTCCTTAACTATGGCTACACCTTC	CASSPWWPGLLNYGYTF
.	.	TRBJ1-2	TRBV12-3/TRBV12-4	TGTGCCAGCAGGGCAGTGGGCTATGGCTACACCTTC	CASRAVGYGYTF
.	TRBD2	TRBJ2-7	TRBV19	TGTGCCAGTAGTTTCCGGACTAGCGGGGTAGCCTACGAGCAGTACTTC	CASSFRTSGVAYEQYF
.	.	TRBJ1-1	TRBV6-4	TGTGCCAGCAGTGCCAGCCCAGGGAACACTGAAGCTTTCTTT	CASSASPGNTEAFF
.	.	TRBJ2-7	TRBV18	TGTGCCAGCTCACCAACCCGGGGCTTCGAGCAGTACTTC	CASSPTRGFEQYF
.	TRBD2	TRBJ2-1	TRBV4-2	TGTGCCAGCAGCCAAGATACAGCGGGGTACTACAATGAGCAGTTCTTC	CASSQDTAGYYNEQFF
.	.	TRBJ2-7	TRBV5-5	TGTGCCAGCAGCTTGCTGAGCTCCTACGAGCAGTACTTC	CASSLLSSYEQYF
.	TRBD1	TRBJ1-5	TRBV20-1	TGCAGTGCTATTGACAGGGACAGCAATCAGCCCCAGCATTTT	CSAIDRDSNQPQHF
.	.	TRBJ1-1	TRBV28	TGTGCCAGCAGTTTTCTGGCAGGGCTAGAGGCTTTCTTT	CASSFLAGLEAFF
.	TRBD1	TRBJ1-3	TRBV6-6	TGTGCCAGCAGTCGCTTCTCTCCGGGACAGGGGACTGGAAACACCATATATTTT	CASSRFSPGQGTGNTIYF
.	.	TRBJ1-1	TRBV11-2	TGTGCCAGCAGCTTAGACGTCTTACTGAACACTGAAGCTTTCTTT	CASSLDVLLNTEAFF
once	.	TRBJ1-1	TRBV19	TGTGCCAGTAGTAGAGGCCTTCCAGCTGAAGCTTTCTTT	CASSRGLPAEAFF
.	.	TRBJ2-2	TRBV9	TGTGCCAGCAGCGTAGAGCTAACCGGGGAGCTGTTTTTT	CASSVELTGELFF
.	.	TRBJ2-4	TRBV7-3	TGTGCCAGCAGCTTGCAGGGAGACAAAAACATTCAGTACTTC	CASSLQGDKNIQYF
.	.	TRBJ1-2	TRBV19	TGTGCCAGTAGTCCTAGGGGGGGATATGGCTACACCTTC	CASSPRGGYGYTF
.	.	TRBJ1-5	TRBV12-3/TRBV12-4	TGTGCCAGCAGTTTTTGGGGTCAGCCCCAGCATTTT	CASSFWGQPQHF
.	.	TRBJ1-1	TRBV5-1	TGCGCCAGCAGCTTGGGGCAGCCGAACACTGAAGCTTTCTTT	CASSLGQPNTEAFF
.	.	TRBJ2-7	TRBV10-2	TGCGCCAGCAGGAGCATCTACGAGCAGTACTTC	CASRSIYEQYF
.	.	TRBJ2-1	TRBV11-3	TGTGCCAGCAGCTTAGGGATGAGGGCCGAGCAGTTCTTC	CASSLGMRAEQFF
once	.	TRBJ1-1	TRBV10-3	TGTGCCATCAGTGACAGACTGAACACTGAAGCTTTCTTT	CAISDRLNTEAFF
.	TRBD1	TRBJ1-5	TRBV6-5	TGTGCCAGCAGTCCGACAGGGGGCAATCAGCCCCAGCATTTT	CASSPTGGNQPQHF
.	TRBD1	TRBJ2-3	TRBV6-6	TGTGCCAGCGTTGCGGGACAGGGGGTTTACACGCAGTATTTT	CASVAGQGVYTQYF
.	.	TRBJ1-6	TRBV4-2	TGTGCCAGCAGCCCTAATCCCGGGCCTTCTTCACCCCTCCACTTT	CASSPNPGPSSPLHF
.	.	TRBJ2-1	TRBV6-4	TGTGCCAGCAGTCCCGGTACTAGCTCCTCCTACAATGAGCAGTTCTTC	CASSPGTSSSYNEQFF
few	TRBD1	TRBJ1-6	TRBV28	TGTGCCAGCACCTTAGGTCCCGACAGGGGGTATTCACCCCTCCACTTT	CASTLGPDRGYSPLHF
.	.	TRBJ1-6	TRBV6-5	TGTGCCAGCAGCACTTCGCGGCCATATAATTCACCCCTCCACTTT	CASSTSRPYNSPLHF
.	TRBD2	TRBJ2-3	TRBV29-1	TGCAGCGTGCGGGCTAGCGGGGGGTCCACAGATACGCAGTATTTT	CSVRASGGSTDTQYF
.	TRBD1	TRBJ1-2	TRBV5-6	TGTGCCAGCAGCAGGGACAGGTCGGGATATGGCTACACCTTC	CASSRDRSGYGYTF
.	TRBD2	TRBJ2-1	TRBV6-2/TRBV6-3	TGTGCCAGCAGTACCGGACTAGCCCCGAAGTTCTTC	CASSTGLAPKFF
.	.	TRBJ1-1	TRBV6-4	TGTGCCAGCAGTGACAGGATGGGGCGAGCTTTCTTT	CASSDRMGRAFF